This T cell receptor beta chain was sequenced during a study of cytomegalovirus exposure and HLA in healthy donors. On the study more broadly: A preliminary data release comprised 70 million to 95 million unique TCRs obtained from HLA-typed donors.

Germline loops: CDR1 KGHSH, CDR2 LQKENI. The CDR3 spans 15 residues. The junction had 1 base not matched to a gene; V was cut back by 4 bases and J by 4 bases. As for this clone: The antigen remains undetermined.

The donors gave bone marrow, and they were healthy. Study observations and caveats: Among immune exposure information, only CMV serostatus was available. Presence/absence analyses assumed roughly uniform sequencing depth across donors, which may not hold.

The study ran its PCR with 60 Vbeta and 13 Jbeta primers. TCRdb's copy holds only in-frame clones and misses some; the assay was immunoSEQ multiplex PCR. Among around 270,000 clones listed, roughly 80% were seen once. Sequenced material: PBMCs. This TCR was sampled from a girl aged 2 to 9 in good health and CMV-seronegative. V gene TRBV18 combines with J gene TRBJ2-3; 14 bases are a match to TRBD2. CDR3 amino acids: CASSQGLAGADTQYF. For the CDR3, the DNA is TGTGCCAGCTCACAGGGACTAGCGGGAGCAGATACGCAGTATTTT.